This T cell receptor (beta chain) was observed in a study of T cell responses to AZD1222 COVID-19 vaccine. The study's findings and limits: Spike-specific TCR breadth and depth were elevated following two AZD1222 doses. A reported finding is that nearly half of spike-specific TCRs target unmutated variant regions. Clonal diversity was possibly underestimated, and the donors were mostly white British, with more females. At study baseline, merely six AZD1222 recipients were seropositive.

TCRdb keeps only in-frame clones here, not all; method: immunoSEQ multiplex PCR. Of under 70,000 clones in the sample, about 87% were seen once. To note about this clone: No antigen is known for it.

V was trimmed by 5 bases and J by 1 base, leaving 11 bases between them. The CDR3 consists of 14 residues. Germline V CDR1 and CDR2: SQVTM, ANQGSEA. Source: peripheral blood, taken on day 0 of AZD1222 vaccination. This TCR was sampled from an adult in good health. The gene calls are TRBV29-1 and TRBJ2-2; no clear D gene. CDR3 sequence: CSVHISGNTGELFF. CDR3 DNA: TGCAGCGTTCACATTTCGGGGAACACCGGGGAGCTGTTTTTT.